This T cell receptor beta chain is from a study of blood T cell repertoires in COVID-19. Across the whole study: Researchers got acute and convalescent COVID-19 samples from the United States, Italy and Spain. T cells, B-cell-depleted T cells, or PBMCs supplied cDNA or gDNA.

The CDR3 is 20 residues long. J lost 5 bases, V lost 4 bases, and 20 bases had no gene match. Germline V lookup: CDR1 MDHEN, CDR2 SYDVKM. As originally analysed: Using reference gene primer amplification, nucleated cell counts were estimated. Libraries were prepared by immunoSEQ multiplex PCR; TCRdb keeps only in-frame clonotypes and omits some of them. From that table come the V and J calls and clone size; the DNA was used to work out D and trimming. In the table there are fewer than 60,000 clones, approximately 90% of which are singletons. The V and J genes are TRBV28 and TRBJ2-5, with 12 positions matching TRBD2. The sequence came from a human donor with acute or convalescent COVID-19. The donor label of this sample is uncertain. Sequenced: peripheral blood. The CDR3: CASSSPGLAGGHASYETQYF. CDR3 in DNA: TGTGCCAGCAGTTCCCCGGGCCTAGCGGGGGGGCACGCGTCGTATGAGACCCAGTACTTC.